In this sample, the clone carrying this T cell receptor beta chain is large. Antigen unknown. These data come from a study of T cell repertoires in aging, cancer and after chemotherapy. Looking at the study overall: Patients with glioblastoma brain tumors were sampled before and after temozolomide-based therapy.

The CDR3 loop spans 13 amino acids. V lost 0 bases, J lost 10 bases, and 8 bases stayed unmatched. Germline V gives CDR1 GTSNPN, CDR2 SVGIG (reference sequence). TRB rearrangements spanning V, D and J were amplified using mixed TRB-A/B primers. Via MiXCR, TCRdb re-called the multiplex PCR reads, giving one row per CDR3 protein. The table includes about 1,900 distinct CDR3 sequences, roughly 15% detected once. Peripheral blood genomic DNA, not sorted cells or RNA, was the template. Study-wide points: The repertoire data cannot show anything about immunological memory following chemotherapy. In healthy donors, age-related TCR diversity loss mainly reflected lost richness.

The chain recombines TRBV30 with TRBJ1-2; 7 bases agree with TRBD1. The sample was blood. The receptor comes from a human donor with a solid tumor. The CDR3 reads CAWSVPGQALYTF. DNA of the CDR3: TGTGCCTGGAGTGTCCCCGGACAGGCACTCTACACCTTC.